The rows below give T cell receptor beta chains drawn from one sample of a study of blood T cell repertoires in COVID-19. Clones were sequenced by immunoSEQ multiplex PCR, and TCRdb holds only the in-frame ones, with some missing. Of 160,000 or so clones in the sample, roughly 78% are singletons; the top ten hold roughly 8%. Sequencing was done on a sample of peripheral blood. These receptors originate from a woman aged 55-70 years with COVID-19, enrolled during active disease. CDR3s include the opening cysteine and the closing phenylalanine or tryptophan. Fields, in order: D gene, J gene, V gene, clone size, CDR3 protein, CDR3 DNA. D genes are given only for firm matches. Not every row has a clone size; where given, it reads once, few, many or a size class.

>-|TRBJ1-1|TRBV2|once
CASSVRGGAEAFF
TGTGCCAGCAGTGTTAGGGGGGGGGCAGAAGCTTTCTTT
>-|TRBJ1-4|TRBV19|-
CASSMGSGSEKLFF
TGTGCCAGTAGTATGGGAAGCGGCAGTGAAAAACTGTTTTTT
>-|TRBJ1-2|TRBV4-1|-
CASSPRPDSFDSAGYGYTF
TGCGCCAGCAGCCCCCGACCCGACAGTTTCGACAGTGCTGGGTATGGCTACACCTTC
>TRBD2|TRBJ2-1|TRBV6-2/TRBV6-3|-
CASSYWVAGSYNEQFF
TGTGCCAGCAGTTACTGGGTAGCGGGCTCCTACAATGAGCAGTTCTTC
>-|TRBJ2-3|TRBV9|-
CASSVGERSDTQYF
TGTGCCAGCAGCGTAGGGGAGCGGTCAGATACGCAGTATTTT
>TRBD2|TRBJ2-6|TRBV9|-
CASSVVSSGGQSSGANVLTF
TGTGCCAGCAGCGTAGTTTCTAGCGGGGGTCAAAGCTCTGGGGCCAACGTCCTGACTTTC
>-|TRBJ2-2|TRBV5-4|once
CASSLGGNTGELFF
TGTGCCAGCAGCTTGGGAGGGAACACCGGGGAGCTGTTTTTT
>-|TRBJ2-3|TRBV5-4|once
CASSPTPSTDTQYF
TGTGCCAGCAGCCCGACACCAAGCACAGATACGCAGTATTTT
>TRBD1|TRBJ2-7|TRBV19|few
CASSTGDRGLYEQYF
TGTGCCAGTAGTACCGGGGACAGGGGGCTTTACGAGCAGTACTTC
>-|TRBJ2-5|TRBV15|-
CATSRDPVGLGTQYF
TGTGCCACCAGCAGAGACCCGGTGGGGCTAGGAACCCAGTACTTC
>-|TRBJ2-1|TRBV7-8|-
CASSLTDYAREQFF
TGTGCCAGCAGCTTAACTGACTACGCGAGGGAGCAGTTCTTC
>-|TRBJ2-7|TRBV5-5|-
CASSPGFFGQYF
TGTGCCAGCAGCCCCGGGTTCTTTGGGCAGTACTTC
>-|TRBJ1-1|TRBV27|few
CASSSLGELVNTEAFF
TGTGCCAGCAGTTCGCTCGGGGAGTTGGTTAACACTGAAGCTTTCTTT
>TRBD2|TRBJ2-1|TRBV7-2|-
CASSLQTLAGYEQFF
TGTGCCAGCAGCTTACAGACACTAGCGGGATATGAGCAGTTCTTC
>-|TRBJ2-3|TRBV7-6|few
CASSGGTRSTDTQYF
TGTGCCAGCAGCGGAGGGACCCGGAGCACAGATACGCAGTATTTT
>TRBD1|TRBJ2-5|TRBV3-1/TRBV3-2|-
CASSERTGGWQETQYF
TGTGCCAGCAGCGAGCGGACAGGCGGGTGGCAAGAGACCCAGTACTTC
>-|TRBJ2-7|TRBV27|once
CASRRAGGDEQYF
TGTGCCAGCAGGCGTGCGGGTGGGGACGAGCAGTACTTC
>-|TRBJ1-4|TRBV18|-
CASSPGGDEKLFF
TGTGCCAGCTCACCAGGGGGCGATGAAAAACTGTTTTTT
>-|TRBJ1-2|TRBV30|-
CAWSGGGGYGYTF
TGTGCCTGGAGTGGTGGGGGCGGCTATGGCTACACCTTC
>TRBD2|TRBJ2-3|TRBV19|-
CASSIPSGRARTDTQYF
TGTGCCAGTAGTATTCCCAGCGGGAGGGCCCGGACAGATACGCAGTATTTT
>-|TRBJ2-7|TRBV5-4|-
CASSLQGRYEQYF
TGTGCCAGCAGCTTGCAGGGGCGGTACGAGCAGTACTTC
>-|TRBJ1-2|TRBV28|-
CASISRSNYGYTF
TGTGCCAGCATATCCCGTTCCAACTATGGCTACACCTTC
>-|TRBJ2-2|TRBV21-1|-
CASSIEITGTGGTGELFF
TGTGCCAGCAGCATAGAGATCACCGGGACAGGGGGCACCGGGGAGCTGTTTTTT
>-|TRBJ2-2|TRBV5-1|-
CASSSSIARQVNTGELFF
TGCGCCAGCAGCTCTTCAATCGCGAGACAGGTGAACACCGGGGAGCTGTTTTTT
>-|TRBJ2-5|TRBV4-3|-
CASSQLGAETQYF
TGCGCCAGCAGCCAACTTGGAGCGGAGACCCAGTACTTC
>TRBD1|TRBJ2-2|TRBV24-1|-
CATSEPGQATGELFF
TGTGCCACCAGTGAACCGGGACAGGCGACCGGGGAGCTGTTTTTT
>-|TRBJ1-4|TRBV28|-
CASSLVGDLRGNEKLFF
TGTGCCAGCAGTTTGGTTGGTGACCTTCGGGGGAATGAAAAACTGTTTTTT
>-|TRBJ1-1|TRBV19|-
CASSTGGAPTEAFF
TGTGCCAGTAGTACGGGGGGGGCCCCCACTGAAGCTTTCTTT
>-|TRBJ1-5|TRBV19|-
CASIPNSPRGNQPQHF
TGTGCCAGTATCCCCAATTCCCCACGGGGCAATCAGCCCCAGCATTTT
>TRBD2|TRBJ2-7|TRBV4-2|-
CASSQDLAGPSYEQYF
TGTGCCAGCAGCCAGGACCTAGCGGGACCCTCCTACGAGCAGTACTTC
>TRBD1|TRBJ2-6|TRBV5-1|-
CASSGSLGQDSYSGANVLTF
TGCGCCAGCAGCGGGAGTCTGGGACAGGATAGCTACTCTGGGGCCAACGTCCTGACTTTC
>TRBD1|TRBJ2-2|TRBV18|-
CASTRTGLNTGELFF
TGTGCCAGCACGCGGACAGGCCTGAACACCGGGGAGCTGTTTTTT
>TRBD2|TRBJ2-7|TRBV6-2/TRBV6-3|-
CASSRRRDYYEQYF
TGTGCCAGCAGCCGCAGACGGGACTACTACGAGCAGTACTTC
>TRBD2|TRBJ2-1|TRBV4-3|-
CASSQSGLGSNEQFF
TGCGCCAGCAGCCAAAGCGGACTAGGAAGCAATGAGCAGTTCTTC
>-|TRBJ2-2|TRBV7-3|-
CASSLSRWGAGELFF
TGTGCCAGCAGCTTAAGTCGGTGGGGGGCCGGGGAGCTGTTTTTT
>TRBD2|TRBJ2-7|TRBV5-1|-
CASSPRGGGTYEQYF
TGCGCCAGCAGCCCCCGGGGGGGCGGTACCTACGAGCAGTACTTC
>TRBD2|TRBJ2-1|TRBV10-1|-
CASSALLAEGGNEQFF
TGCGCCAGCAGTGCCCTGCTAGCGGAGGGAGGGAATGAGCAGTTCTTC
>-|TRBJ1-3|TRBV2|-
CASSRDIPGNTIYF
TGTGCCAGCAGTCGGGACATTCCTGGAAACACCATATATTTT
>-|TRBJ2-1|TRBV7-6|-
CARKRNVSVSYNEQFF
TGTGCCCGGAAGAGGAACGTTTCCGTCTCCTACAATGAGCAGTTCTTC
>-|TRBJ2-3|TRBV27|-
CASGLFDADTQYF
TGTGCCAGCGGACTGTTTGATGCAGATACGCAGTATTTT
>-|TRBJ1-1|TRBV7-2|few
CASSSYRSTNTEAFF
TGTGCCAGCAGCTCTTACAGGAGTACTAACACTGAAGCTTTCTTT
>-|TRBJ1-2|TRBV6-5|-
CASTTNLDSTF
TGTGCCAGCACCACAAATTTGGACAGCACCTTC
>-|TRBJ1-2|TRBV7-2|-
CASSYFYSSNYGYTF
TGTGCCAGCTCTTATTTTTACAGTTCAAACTATGGCTACACCTTC
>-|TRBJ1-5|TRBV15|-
CATSRGGRDQPQHF
TGTGCCACCAGCAGGGGTGGCAGGGATCAGCCCCAGCATTTT
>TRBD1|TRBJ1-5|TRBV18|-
CASRTGGSNQPQHF
TGTGCCAGCCGTACAGGGGGAAGCAATCAGCCCCAGCATTTT
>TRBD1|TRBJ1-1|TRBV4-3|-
CASSQVSLWYRDRANTEAFF
TGCGCCAGCAGCCAAGTATCATTGTGGTACCGAGACAGGGCGAACACTGAAGCTTTCTTT
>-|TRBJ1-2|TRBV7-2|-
CASRPGTLDGYTF
TGTGCCAGCAGGCCCGGGACATTGGATGGCTACACCTTC
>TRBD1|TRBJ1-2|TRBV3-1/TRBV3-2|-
CASSPQRTGANYGYTF
TGTGCCAGCAGCCCGCAGCGGACAGGCGCCAACTATGGCTACACCTTC
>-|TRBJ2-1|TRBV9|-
CASSVGPSGNEQFF
TGTGCCAGCAGCGTTGGGCCAAGCGGGAATGAGCAGTTCTTC
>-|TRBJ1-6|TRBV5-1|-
CASSRDSNSPLHF
TGCGCCAGCAGCCGGGACTCAAATTCACCCCTCCACTTT
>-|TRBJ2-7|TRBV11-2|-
CASSIDSGNHYEQYF
TGTGCCAGCAGCATCGATAGCGGAAACCACTACGAGCAGTACTTC
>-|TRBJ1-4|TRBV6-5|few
CATGWATEKLFF
TGTGCCACGGGGTGGGCCACTGAAAAACTGTTTTTT
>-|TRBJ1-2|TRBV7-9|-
CASSPLRAVANYGYTF
TGTGCCAGCAGCCCGCTGAGGGCAGTAGCTAACTATGGCTACACCTTC